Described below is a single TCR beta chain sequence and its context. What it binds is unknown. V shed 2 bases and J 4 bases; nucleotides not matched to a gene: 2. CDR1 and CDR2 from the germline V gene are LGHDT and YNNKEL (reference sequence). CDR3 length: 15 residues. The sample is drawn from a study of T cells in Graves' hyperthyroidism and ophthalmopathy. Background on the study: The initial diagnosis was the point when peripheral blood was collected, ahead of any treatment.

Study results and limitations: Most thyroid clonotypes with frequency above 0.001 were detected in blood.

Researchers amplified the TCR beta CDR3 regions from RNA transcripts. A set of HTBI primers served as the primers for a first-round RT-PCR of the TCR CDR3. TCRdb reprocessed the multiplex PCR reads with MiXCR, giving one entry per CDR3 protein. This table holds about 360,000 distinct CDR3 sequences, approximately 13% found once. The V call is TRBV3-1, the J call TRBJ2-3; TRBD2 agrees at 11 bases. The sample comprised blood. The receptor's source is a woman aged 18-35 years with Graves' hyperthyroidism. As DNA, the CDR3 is TGTGCCAGCAGCCAAACTAGCGGGAGCTCAGATACGCAGTATTTT. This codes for CASSQTSGSSDTQYF.